A selection of T cell receptor beta chains follows, all from one sample in a study of shared clonotypes between healthy human individuals. Measured with immunoSEQ multiplex PCR; TCRdb has only the in-frame clones, and not every one. The sample has about half a million clones; roughly 80% are singletons. Material: PBMCs. These receptors were collected from a woman aged 40 to 50 in good health. Some clones in this sample may be carry-over from other donors' samples. Each CDR3 is given with its conserved first and last residue. A D gene is named only where the DNA matches it firmly. Some rows mark clone size as missing; the rest say once, few, many or name a class of expanded clone.

CDR3nt: TGTGCCAGCTCACTGGGACAGCGGAGCTCCTACGAGCAGTACTTC
CDR3aa: CASSLGQRSSYEQYF
j_gene: TRBJ2-7
abundance: -
d_gene: TRBD1
v_gene: TRBV18

CDR3nt: TGTGCCAGCAGCTTAGACTGGAGGACCTACGAGCAGTACTTC
CDR3aa: CASSLDWRTYEQYF
j_gene: TRBJ2-7
abundance: -
d_gene: -
v_gene: TRBV7-9

CDR3nt: TGTGCCAGCAGTGAAGGGACAGGGGACTACAATGAGCAGTTCTTC
CDR3aa: CASSEGTGDYNEQFF
j_gene: TRBJ2-1
abundance: many
d_gene: TRBD1
v_gene: TRBV6-4

CDR3nt: TGTGCCAGCAGCAAAGCTGCGAGACAGGGATACGCTAGGGCTAATGAAAAACTGTTTTTT
CDR3aa: CASSKAARQGYARANEKLFF
j_gene: TRBJ1-4
abundance: few
d_gene: -
v_gene: TRBV21-1

CDR3nt: TGTGCCAGCAGCCCGACCGGCGGGGGCAATGAGCAGTTCTTC
CDR3aa: CASSPTGGGNEQFF
j_gene: TRBJ2-1
abundance: many
d_gene: TRBD2
v_gene: TRBV9

CDR3nt: TGTGCCAGCAGCGTAGCCCTACAGGGGGTTAAAGCAGATACGCAGTATTTT
CDR3aa: CASSVALQGVKADTQYF
j_gene: TRBJ2-3
abundance: -
d_gene: TRBD1
v_gene: TRBV9

CDR3nt: TGTGCCAGCAGCTTGGGGACTAGCGGGAGGATCTACGAGCAGTACTTC
CDR3aa: CASSLGTSGRIYEQYF
j_gene: TRBJ2-7
abundance: -
d_gene: TRBD2
v_gene: TRBV9

CDR3nt: TGTGCCACCAGCTCGGGACTAGCGGGAGGCGGTACCGGGGAGCTGTTTTTT
CDR3aa: CATSSGLAGGGTGELFF
j_gene: TRBJ2-2
abundance: few
d_gene: TRBD2
v_gene: TRBV15

CDR3nt: TGTGCCTGGAGTGGACTAGCGGGAGGCGAGCAGTTCTTC
CDR3aa: CAWSGLAGGEQFF
j_gene: TRBJ2-1
abundance: -
d_gene: TRBD2
v_gene: TRBV30

CDR3nt: TGTGCCAGCTCACCATATCTGGGCCCGAACACCGGGGAGCTGTTTTTT
CDR3aa: CASSPYLGPNTGELFF
j_gene: TRBJ2-2
abundance: -
d_gene: -
v_gene: TRBV18

CDR3nt: TGTGCCAGTAACGAACAGGGAGGAGGTCAGCCCCAGCATTTT
CDR3aa: CASNEQGGGQPQHF
j_gene: TRBJ1-5
abundance: once
d_gene: -
v_gene: TRBV19

CDR3nt: TGTGCCATCAGTACGGGGGCGGCTAGTTTTGATGAGCAGTTCTTC
CDR3aa: CAISTGAASFDEQFF
j_gene: TRBJ2-1
abundance: many
d_gene: -
v_gene: TRBV10-3

CDR3nt: TGCGCCAGCAGTGAAGACGGACAGGGTGATCAGCCCCAGCATTTT
CDR3aa: CASSEDGQGDQPQHF
j_gene: TRBJ1-5
abundance: -
d_gene: TRBD1
v_gene: TRBV10-2

CDR3nt: TGTGCCAGCAGTTTATCTAATCCCTCGCAGGGGTACACCGGGGAGCTGTTTTTT
CDR3aa: CASSLSNPSQGYTGELFF
j_gene: TRBJ2-2
abundance: few
d_gene: -
v_gene: TRBV27

CDR3nt: TGTGCCAGCAGCTATGGCAGCCAAGAGACCCAGTACTTC
CDR3aa: CASSYGSQETQYF
j_gene: TRBJ2-5
abundance: -
d_gene: -
v_gene: TRBV5-4

CDR3nt: TGTGCCACCAGCAGAGAAAAATCGGACAATGAGCAGTTCTTC
CDR3aa: CATSREKSDNEQFF
j_gene: TRBJ2-1
abundance: -
d_gene: -
v_gene: TRBV15

CDR3nt: TGTGCCAGCCGTGGTCGGGAGAACACCGGGGAGCTGTTTTTT
CDR3aa: CASRGRENTGELFF
j_gene: TRBJ2-2
abundance: few
d_gene: -
v_gene: TRBV11-3

CDR3nt: TGTGCCAGCAGCGTAGGGTGGAGGACAGACACCGGGGAGCTGTTTTTT
CDR3aa: CASSVGWRTDTGELFF
j_gene: TRBJ2-2
abundance: -
d_gene: -
v_gene: TRBV9

CDR3nt: TGTGCCAGCAGTCCCCGGTGGACAGCGAACACCGGGGAGCTGTTTTTT
CDR3aa: CASSPRWTANTGELFF
j_gene: TRBJ2-2
abundance: -
d_gene: -
v_gene: TRBV6-4

CDR3nt: TGTGCCAGCAGTGAAGCGGGTTGGGGGGACACTGAAGCTTTCTTT
CDR3aa: CASSEAGWGDTEAFF
j_gene: TRBJ1-1
abundance: -
d_gene: -
v_gene: TRBV6-1

CDR3nt: TGTGCCAGCAGTTTTTTTCACGTTGGGGACAATGAGCAGTTCTTC
CDR3aa: CASSFFHVGDNEQFF
j_gene: TRBJ2-1
abundance: -
d_gene: -
v_gene: TRBV28

CDR3nt: TGTGCCAGCATCCCCCGGGGGTGGGGCCTGATGGGCAATCAGCCCCAGCATTTT
CDR3aa: CASIPRGWGLMGNQPQHF
j_gene: TRBJ1-5
abundance: -
d_gene: -
v_gene: TRBV28

CDR3nt: TGCGCCAGCAGCCAAGGGACGACGACTGAGACCCAGTACTTC
CDR3aa: CASSQGTTTETQYF
j_gene: TRBJ2-5
abundance: -
d_gene: -
v_gene: TRBV4-1

CDR3nt: TGTGCCAGTAGTGGAACAGGGGGCTCAAGTGGCTACACCTTC
CDR3aa: CASSGTGGSSGYTF
j_gene: TRBJ1-2
abundance: -
d_gene: TRBD1
v_gene: TRBV19

CDR3nt: TGTGCCAGCAGCCAACACGACTCCTGGGTTGATGGCTACACCTTC
CDR3aa: CASSQHDSWVDGYTF
j_gene: TRBJ1-2
abundance: many
d_gene: -
v_gene: TRBV14

CDR3nt: TGTGCCAGCTCACGCAACAGGGGGCAAGAGACCCAGTACTTC
CDR3aa: CASSRNRGQETQYF
j_gene: TRBJ2-5
abundance: few
d_gene: TRBD1
v_gene: TRBV18

CDR3nt: TGCGCCAGCACCCCAGCGGGAGGGCGATCAGATACGCAGTATTTT
CDR3aa: CASTPAGGRSDTQYF
j_gene: TRBJ2-3
abundance: -
d_gene: TRBD2
v_gene: TRBV10-2